These T cell receptor beta chains were read from a single sample in a study of blood T cell repertoires in COVID-19. Sequencing used immunoSEQ multiplex PCR; TCRdb keeps in-frame clones, though not all of them. The sample consists of 400,000 to 500,000 clones, approximately 87% of them appearing once. The sample comprised PBMCs or T cells enriched from blood (not recorded which). These receptors came from a woman aged 40 to 49 who had recovered from COVID-19. CDR3s include the opening cysteine and the closing phenylalanine or tryptophan. Fields, in order: clone size, J gene, D gene, V gene, CDR3 DNA, CDR3 protein. A D gene is named only where the DNA matches it firmly. Part of the rows lack a size; the others show once, few, many or a class for expanded clones.

size: NA; J: TRBJ2-5; D: NA; V: TRBV3-1/TRBV3-2; DNA: TGTGCCAGCAGCGACCAGGGGTTACCGGACTCCCAAGAGACCCAGTACTTC; CDR3: CASSDQGLPDSQETQYF
size: few; J: TRBJ2-5; D: NA; V: TRBV19; DNA: TGTGCCAGTAGTATAGGCCATATGGCCCGACTCCGGGAGACCCAGTACTTC; CDR3: CASSIGHMARLRETQYF
size: once; J: TRBJ1-4; D: TRBD1; V: TRBV6-5; DNA: TGTGCCAGCAGTTCTGGGACAGGACTTAATGAAAAACTGTTTTTT; CDR3: CASSSGTGLNEKLFF
size: NA; J: TRBJ1-1; D: NA; V: TRBV21-1; DNA: TGTGCCAGCAGCACCCGGGACAAACCGATGAACACTGAAGCTTTCTTT; CDR3: CASSTRDKPMNTEAFF
size: NA; J: TRBJ1-2; D: TRBD1; V: TRBV2; DNA: TGTGCCAGCAGTGCCGACAGGGGTTGGCAAGGCTACACCTTC; CDR3: CASSADRGWQGYTF
size: NA; J: TRBJ2-5; D: TRBD1; V: TRBV6-5; DNA: TGTGCCACCGACAGGGGGCTTTTGGAGACCCAGTACTTC; CDR3: CATDRGLLETQYF
size: once; J: TRBJ2-5; D: TRBD1; V: TRBV5-6; DNA: TGTGCCAGCAGCAAGGACAGGGCGGCGGAGACCCAGTACTTC; CDR3: CASSKDRAAETQYF
size: NA; J: TRBJ2-7; D: TRBD1; V: TRBV5-5; DNA: TGTGCCAGCAGCCTAAGACCCAGGGGGCGATCCTACGAGCAGTACTTC; CDR3: CASSLRPRGRSYEQYF
size: NA; J: TRBJ2-2; D: NA; V: TRBV27; DNA: TGTGCCAGCAGTTCCCAACTTATTGGCACCGGGGAGCTGTTTTTT; CDR3: CASSSQLIGTGELFF
size: NA; J: TRBJ2-2; D: TRBD1; V: TRBV5-8; DNA: TGTGCCAGCAGCTTGTGGGGGACAGGGACCACCGGGGAGCTGTTTTTT; CDR3: CASSLWGTGTTGELFF
size: NA; J: TRBJ2-1; D: TRBD2; V: TRBV5-4; DNA: TGTGCCAGCAGCCCGGGGGCGCTAGCGGGCAATGAGCAGTTCTTC; CDR3: CASSPGALAGNEQFF
size: NA; J: TRBJ1-2; D: NA; V: TRBV7-2; DNA: TGTGCCAGCAGAAAGGACAGAATCTATGGCTACACCTTC; CDR3: CASRKDRIYGYTF
size: NA; J: TRBJ1-2; D: NA; V: TRBV5-1; DNA: TGCGCCAGCAGCTTGGATGTAGGGGCGAGTGGCTACACCTTC; CDR3: CASSLDVGASGYTF
size: NA; J: TRBJ2-3; D: NA; V: TRBV18; DNA: TGTGCCAGCTCACCCCCGAGAGTGGAAGCGGGCCGATTTGGAGCAGATACGCAGTATTTT; CDR3: CASSPPRVEAGRFGADTQYF
size: NA; J: TRBJ2-7; D: TRBD1; V: TRBV6-5; DNA: TGTGCCAGCAGTTACCGGACAGGGGGCTCGTACGAGCAGTACTTC; CDR3: CASSYRTGGSYEQYF
size: once; J: TRBJ2-1; D: TRBD1; V: TRBV7-2; DNA: TGTGCCAGCAGCTTAGACAGGGGAGTCTACAATGAGCAGTTCTTC; CDR3: CASSLDRGVYNEQFF
size: NA; J: TRBJ1-2; D: TRBD1; V: TRBV5-6; DNA: TGTGCCAGCAGCCGCAGGACAGGCTTTTCCTATGGCTACACCTTC; CDR3: CASSRRTGFSYGYTF
size: NA; J: TRBJ2-7; D: NA; V: TRBV7-2; DNA: TGTGCCACCGGGATGAGCTCCTACGAGCAGTACTTC; CDR3: CATGMSSYEQYF
size: few; J: TRBJ1-1; D: NA; V: TRBV11-3; DNA: TGTGCCAGCAGCTTAGGCCAACAGGGTTACACTGAAGCTTTCTTT; CDR3: CASSLGQQGYTEAFF
size: NA; J: TRBJ1-2; D: TRBD1; V: TRBV7-2; DNA: TGTGCCAGCAGAACTACACAGGGGGCTGGTGGCTACACCTTC; CDR3: CASRTTQGAGGYTF
size: NA; J: TRBJ2-5; D: NA; V: TRBV4-3; DNA: TGCGCCAGCAGCCAAGATAGATTGCGAGAGACCCAGTACTTC; CDR3: CASSQDRLRETQYF
size: NA; J: TRBJ2-5; D: NA; V: TRBV6-2/TRBV6-3; DNA: TGTGCCAGCAGTCCCTACCTAAGGGGGGAGACCCAGTACTTC; CDR3: CASSPYLRGETQYF
size: NA; J: TRBJ2-7; D: TRBD1; V: TRBV12-5; DNA: TGTGCTAGTGGTGACAGGGACTCCTACGAGCAGTACTTC; CDR3: CASGDRDSYEQYF
size: NA; J: TRBJ2-5; D: NA; V: TRBV5-6; DNA: TGTGCCAGCAGCACGGAAGAGACCCAGTACTTC; CDR3: CASSTEETQYF
size: NA; J: TRBJ1-3; D: NA; V: TRBV27; DNA: TGTGCCAGTTCCACCGACAGTCCCTTCTCTGGAAACACCATATATTTT; CDR3: CASSTDSPFSGNTIYF
size: NA; J: TRBJ2-7; D: TRBD2; V: TRBV2; DNA: TGTGCCAGCACCGGACTAGCGGGAGTGGGCTACGAGCAGTACTTC; CDR3: CASTGLAGVGYEQYF
size: NA; J: TRBJ2-5; D: TRBD2; V: TRBV6-5; DNA: TGTGCCAGTGAGTGGCGGGAGGGCCAGGAGACCCAGTACTTC; CDR3: CASEWREGQETQYF
size: NA; J: TRBJ2-1; D: TRBD1; V: TRBV27; DNA: TGTGCCAGCAGTTTGGGGGACAGCTACAATGAGCAGTTCTTC; CDR3: CASSLGDSYNEQFF
size: NA; J: TRBJ2-7; D: TRBD2; V: TRBV11-2; DNA: TGTGCCAGCAGCCTTAGCGGGAGTTACGAGCAGTACTTC; CDR3: CASSLSGSYEQYF
size: once; J: TRBJ2-1; D: NA; V: TRBV4-2; DNA: TGTGCCAGCAGCCCGAGGGGGAGCTCCTACAATGAGCAGTTCTTC; CDR3: CASSPRGSSYNEQFF
size: NA; J: TRBJ2-3; D: NA; V: TRBV12-3/TRBV12-4; DNA: TGTGCCAGCAGTTTCGCGATCACAGATACGCAGTATTTT; CDR3: CASSFAITDTQYF
size: NA; J: TRBJ1-5; D: TRBD1; V: TRBV5-5; DNA: TGTGCCAGCAGAACCGGGACAGATGATCAGCCCCAGCATTTT; CDR3: CASRTGTDDQPQHF
size: NA; J: TRBJ1-2; D: NA; V: TRBV12-3/TRBV12-4; DNA: TGTGCCAGCAGCTTAGAGGGGGTAGGAGGCTACACCTTC; CDR3: CASSLEGVGGYTF
size: once; J: TRBJ1-5; D: NA; V: TRBV5-1; DNA: TGCGCCAGCAGCTTGGTGGCAGGATACAATCAGCCCCAGCATTTT; CDR3: CASSLVAGYNQPQHF
size: NA; J: TRBJ2-3; D: NA; V: TRBV18; DNA: TGTGCCAGCTCACCTTACCAGGCCCACACAGATACGCAGTATTTT; CDR3: CASSPYQAHTDTQYF
size: NA; J: TRBJ1-1; D: NA; V: TRBV5-4; DNA: TGTGCCAGCAGCTTGGGGCAGGGTTTAATGAACACTGAAGCTTTCTTT; CDR3: CASSLGQGLMNTEAFF
size: NA; J: TRBJ1-5; D: NA; V: TRBV2; DNA: TGTGCCAGCAGGGCGCAGGGAGGGGGCAATCAGCCCCAGCATTTT; CDR3: CASRAQGGGNQPQHF
size: NA; J: TRBJ1-5; D: TRBD1; V: TRBV6-5; DNA: TGTGCCAGCCTACAAACAGGGGGCGCGGGTCAGCCCCAGCATTTT; CDR3: CASLQTGGAGQPQHF
size: NA; J: TRBJ2-5; D: TRBD2; V: TRBV5-1; DNA: TGCGCCAGCAGCTTGGGACTAGCGGGGGCAGAAGAGACCCAGTACTTC; CDR3: CASSLGLAGAEETQYF
size: few; J: TRBJ1-1; D: TRBD1; V: TRBV11-2; DNA: TGTGCCAGCACCTTGACAGGGGCGAACACTGAAGCTTTCTTT; CDR3: CASTLTGANTEAFF
size: NA; J: TRBJ1-2; D: NA; V: TRBV12-5; DNA: TGTGCTAGTGGTCCGGAGGCGGATCCGTCTGGGGGCTACACCTTC; CDR3: CASGPEADPSGGYTF
size: NA; J: TRBJ1-2; D: NA; V: TRBV7-2; DNA: TGTGCCAGCAGCTTAGCCAGGGCGAACTATGGCTACACCTTC; CDR3: CASSLARANYGYTF
size: NA; J: TRBJ2-7; D: TRBD2; V: TRBV3-1/TRBV3-2; DNA: TGTGCCAGCAGCCAAGGGTCTAGCGGGAGGCACTTCTACGAGCAGTACTTC; CDR3: CASSQGSSGRHFYEQYF
size: NA; J: TRBJ2-1; D: TRBD2; V: TRBV19; DNA: TGTGCCAGTAGCACAACTAGCGGGAGGTGGGATGAGCAGTTCTTC; CDR3: CASSTTSGRWDEQFF
size: NA; J: TRBJ2-7; D: TRBD1; V: TRBV28; DNA: TGTGCCAGCAGTTACCCCCGCAAAGGGGGCTTTGAGCAGTACTTC; CDR3: CASSYPRKGGFEQYF
size: NA; J: TRBJ2-1; D: NA; V: TRBV6-4; DNA: TGTGCCAGCACCTGGACTCGCCACAATGAGCAGTTCTTC; CDR3: CASTWTRHNEQFF
size: NA; J: TRBJ1-2; D: NA; V: TRBV6-5; DNA: TGTGCCAGCAGTCCGAGGGACACCGACTATGGCTACACCTTC; CDR3: CASSPRDTDYGYTF
size: NA; J: TRBJ1-1; D: NA; V: TRBV27; DNA: TGTGCCAGCAGTCCAACTGCAGGCAAGTACCTAATGAACACTGAAGCTTTCTTT; CDR3: CASSPTAGKYLMNTEAFF
size: NA; J: TRBJ1-2; D: NA; V: TRBV11-3; DNA: TGTGCCAGCAGCTTAGAGTTGCAGACTAACTATGGCTACACCTTC; CDR3: CASSLELQTNYGYTF
size: NA; J: TRBJ2-1; D: NA; V: TRBV19; DNA: TGTGCCAGTAGTATCAACCTCTGGGAGCGGCGAAACTCCTACAATGAGCAGTTCTTC; CDR3: CASSINLWERRNSYNEQFF
size: NA; J: TRBJ2-3; D: NA; V: TRBV11-3; DNA: TGTGCCAGCAGCCCCCGGGTAGAAGAGACGCAGTATTTT; CDR3: CASSPRVEETQYF
size: NA; J: TRBJ2-7; D: TRBD2; V: TRBV11-3; DNA: TGTGCCAGCAGCTTAGGGGGGGGACAGTACTTC; CDR3: CASSLGGGQYF